This T cell receptor beta chain came from a study of T cell repertoires in cytomegalovirus infection. Germline CDR1 and CDR2: SNHLY and FYNNEI. The junction had 8 bases not matched to a gene; V was cut back by 6 bases and J by 0 bases. CDR3 length: 17 residues. This clonotype appeared a few times. Its antigen is unidentified. TCRdb re-called the reads through MiXCR, storing one row per CDR3 protein. The sample has about 920,000 distinct CDR3 sequences, roughly 30% seen once; the top ten hold about 14%. This material consisted of cultured CD8+ T cells from PBMCs, taken from culture after CMV antigen stimulation. The gene calls are TRBV2 and TRBJ1-6; TRBD1 agrees at 7 bases. The TCR was taken from a human donor in good health (CMV status not recorded). Some clones in this sample may be carry-over from other donors' samples. The CDR3 region is CASRERGTVSYNSPLHF. CDR3 nucleotides: TGTGCCAGCAGAGAGCGCGGGACAGTCTCCTATAATTCACCCCTCCACTTT.